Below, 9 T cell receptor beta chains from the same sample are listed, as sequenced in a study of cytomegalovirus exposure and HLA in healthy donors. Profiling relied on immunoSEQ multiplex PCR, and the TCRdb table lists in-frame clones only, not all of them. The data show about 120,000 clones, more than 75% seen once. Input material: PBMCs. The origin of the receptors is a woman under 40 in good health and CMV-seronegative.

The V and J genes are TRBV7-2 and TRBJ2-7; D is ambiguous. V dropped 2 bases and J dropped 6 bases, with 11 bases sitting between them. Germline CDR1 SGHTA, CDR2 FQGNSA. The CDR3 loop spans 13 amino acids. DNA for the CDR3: TGTGCCAGCAGCTTAACCCTCTCGGGCGAGCAGTACTTC. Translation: CASSLTLSGEQYF.

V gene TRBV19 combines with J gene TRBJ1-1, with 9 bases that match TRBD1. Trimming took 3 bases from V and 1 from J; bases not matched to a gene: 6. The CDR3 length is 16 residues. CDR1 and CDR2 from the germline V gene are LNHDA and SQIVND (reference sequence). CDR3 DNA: TGTGCCAGTAGTATCCGGGACAGGGTAAGGAACACTGAAGCTTTCTTT. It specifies CASSIRDRVRNTEAFF.

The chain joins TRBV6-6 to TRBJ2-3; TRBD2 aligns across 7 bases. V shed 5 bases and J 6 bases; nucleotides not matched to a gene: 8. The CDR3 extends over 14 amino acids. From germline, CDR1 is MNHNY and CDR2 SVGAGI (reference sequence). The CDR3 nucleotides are TGTGCCAGCAGTCGAGCGGGGTGGGAGGATACGCAGTATTTT. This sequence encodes CASSRAGWEDTQYF.

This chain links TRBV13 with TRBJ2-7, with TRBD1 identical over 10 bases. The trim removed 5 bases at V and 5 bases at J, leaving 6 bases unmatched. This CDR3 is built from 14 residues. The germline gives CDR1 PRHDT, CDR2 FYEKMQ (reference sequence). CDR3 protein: CASSRGQGWDEQYF. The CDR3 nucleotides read TGTGCCAGCAGCCGGGGACAGGGGTGGGACGAGCAGTACTTC.

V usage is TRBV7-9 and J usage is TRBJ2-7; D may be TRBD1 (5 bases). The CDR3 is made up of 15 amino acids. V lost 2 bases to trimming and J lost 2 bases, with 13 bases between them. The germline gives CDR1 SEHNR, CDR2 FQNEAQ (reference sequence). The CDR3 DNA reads TGTGCCAGCAGCTTACTCTCAGGGATTCCCTACGAGCAGTACTTC. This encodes CASSLLSGIPYEQYF.

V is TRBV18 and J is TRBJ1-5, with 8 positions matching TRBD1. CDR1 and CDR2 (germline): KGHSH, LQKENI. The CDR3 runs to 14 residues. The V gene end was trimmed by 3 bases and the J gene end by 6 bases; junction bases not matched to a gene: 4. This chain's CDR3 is CASSPDRGSQPQHF. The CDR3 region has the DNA TGTGCCAGCTCACCCGACAGGGGAAGTCAGCCCCAGCATTTT.

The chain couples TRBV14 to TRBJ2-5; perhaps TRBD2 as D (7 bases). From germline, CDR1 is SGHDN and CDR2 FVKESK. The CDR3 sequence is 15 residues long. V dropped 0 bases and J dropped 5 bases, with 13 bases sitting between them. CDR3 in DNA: TGTGCCAGCAGCCAAGACACGGGGGGCCTGGAGACCCAGTACTTC. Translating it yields CASSQDTGGLETQYF.

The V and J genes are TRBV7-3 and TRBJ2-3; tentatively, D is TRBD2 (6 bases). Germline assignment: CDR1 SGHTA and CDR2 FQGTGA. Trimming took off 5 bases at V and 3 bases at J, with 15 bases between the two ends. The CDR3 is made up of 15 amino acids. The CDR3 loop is CASSVQGGGTDTQYF. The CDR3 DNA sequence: TGTGCCAGCAGCGTTCAGGGAGGTGGGACAGATACGCAGTATTTT.

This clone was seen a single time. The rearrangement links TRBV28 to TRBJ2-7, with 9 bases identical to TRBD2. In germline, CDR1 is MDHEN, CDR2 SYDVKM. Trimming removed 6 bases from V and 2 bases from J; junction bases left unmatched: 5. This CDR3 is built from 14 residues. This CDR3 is CASRGPSGAYEQYF. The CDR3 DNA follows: TGTGCCAGCAGGGGACCTAGCGGGGCCTACGAGCAGTACTTC.